This entry lists 21 T cell receptor beta chains sequenced from one sample in a study of T cells in women clearing cervical HPV infection. Sequencing used immunoSEQ multiplex PCR; TCRdb keeps in-frame clones, though not all of them. The sample holds 25,000 or so clones. The material sequenced was blood buffy coat. These receptors were obtained from a woman between 18 and 69 years old with a cervical HPV16 infection that either progressed to CIN3+ or cleared (not recorded which).

Turning to this clone: The read finishes 3 residues shy of the CDR3 end, and the germline J gene is used to complete it. The chain employs TRBV5-6 and TRBJ2-7; tentative D call: TRBD1 (5 bases). The CDR3 consists of 15 residues. V was cut by 2 bases and J by 4 bases, with 16 bases left in between. From germline, CDR1 is SGHDT and CDR2 YYEEEE. The part of the CDR3 DNA that was read is TGTGCCAGCAGCTTATCTTTGCAGGGTTGGTACGAG. As protein: CASSLSLQGWYE. The full CDR3 protein is CASSLSLQGWYEQYF.

About this clone: The CDR3 end is not reached by the read, which stops 3 residues before it; the germline J gene fills it in. The rearrangement links TRBV5-1 to TRBJ2-1; 7 bases line up with TRBD1. This CDR3 is 15 amino acids long. Germline trimming cut 4 bases from V and 5 bases from J; bases unmatched to any gene: 9. Germline CDR1 reads SGHRS; CDR2 reads YFSETQ. CDR3 loop: CASSPTGQQNNEQFF. The CDR3 DNA, read in part, is TGCGCCAGCAGCCCGACGGGACAGCAAAACAATGAG.

On this clone: The read falls 3 residues short of the CDR3 end, and the missing part is taken from the germline J gene. V usage is TRBV12-3 or TRBV12-4 and J usage is TRBJ2-1; 8 positions agree with TRBD1. CDR3 length: 17 amino acids. The V and J ends lost 0 bases and 7 bases, in that order; junction bases with no gene match: 11. CDR3 DNA, as far as it was read: TGTGCCAGCAGTTTAGCTGAGCAGGGGGCTCGGGGGAATGAG. This codes for CASSLAEQGARGNE. The CDR3, in full, reads CASSLAEQGARGNEQFF.

This clone is labeled medium-sized based on frequency. The CDR3 end is not reached by the read, which stops 3 residues before it; the germline J gene fills it in. The chain is built from TRBV7-2 and TRBJ2-2; 9 bases are shared with TRBD1. J gave up 7 bases and V 0 bases, and 3 bases lay outside the gene matches. CDR1 is SGHTA and CDR2 is FQGNSA in the germline V gene. The CDR3 loop spans 15 amino acids. The CDR3 loop is CASSLAGQGSGELFF. The part of the CDR3 DNA that was read is TGTGCCAGCAGCTTAGCAGGACAGGGGAGCGGGGAG.

A note on this clone: The sequence runs out 3 residues before the end of the CDR3; the remainder is reconstructed from the germline J gene. V usage is TRBV29-1 and J usage is TRBJ1-1; the match to TRBD1 covers 7 bases. V dropped 0 bases and J dropped 7; count of bases not matched to a gene: 5. Germline CDR1 reads SQVTM; CDR2 reads ANQGSEA. The CDR3 length is 13 residues. The CDR3 DNA, read in part, is TGCAGCGTTGAAGAGCCCAGGGGGAGTGAA. Residues: CSVEEPRGSE. In full, the CDR3 reads CSVEEPRGSEAFF. The full variable domain, in which reference TRBV29-1 and TRBJ1-1 provide the parts outside the CDR3, is SAVISQKPSRDICQRGTSLTIQCQVDSQVTMMFWYRQQPGQSLTLIATANQGSEATYESGFVIDKFPISRPNLTFSTLTVSNMSPEDSSIYLCSVEEPRGSEAFFGQGTRLTVV.

Turning to this clone: Read data end 3 residues before the CDR3 end; the end is taken from the germline J gene. This chain joins TRBV9 and TRBJ2-2; D unresolved. Germline V gene lookup returns CDR1 SGDLS and CDR2 YYNGEE. This CDR3 has 14 residues. Between the trimmed V and J ends, which lost 3 bases and 0 bases, there was a span of 6 bases. The DNA read from the CDR3 is TGTGCCAGCAGCGGCACACCGAACACCGGGGAG. The encoded protein is CASSGTPNTGE. The entire CDR3 is CASSGTPNTGELFF. Complete variable domain (other parts from reference TRBV9 and TRBJ2-2): DSGVTQTPKHLITATGQRVTLRCSPRSGDLSVYWYQQSLDQGLQFLIQYYNGEERAKGNILERFSAQQFPDLHSELNLSSLELGDSALYFCASSGTPNTGELFFGEGSRLTVL.

On this clone: The CDR3 goes on 3 residues after the read ends, and that part is filled in from the germline J gene. J is TRBJ1-2 and V is TRBV4-1, with D uncertain. The CDR3 has 15 residues. The germline V gene encodes CDR1 MGHRA and CDR2 YSYEKL. The part of the CDR3 DNA that was read is TGCGCCAGCAGCCAAGTCTTGTCGGTGAGTCGAGGC. As protein: CASSQVLSVSRG. The whole CDR3 reads CASSQVLSVSRGYTF.

A word on this clone: The DNA ends 3 residues before the CDR3 does, and the rest of the CDR3 is filled in from the germline J gene. This chain uses TRBV2 with TRBJ1-3; possible D gene TRBD1, 6 bases. V shed 4 bases and J shed 4 bases, with 11 bases lying between them. Germline CDR1 and CDR2: SNHLY and FYNNEI. This CDR3 region has 14 residues. The sequenced part of the CDR3 DNA is TGTGCCAGCAGTGTACAGGGCTGGGGAAACACC. Its translation: CASSVQGWGNT. Given in full, the CDR3 is CASSVQGWGNTIYF.

As for this clone: Coverage ceases 3 residues before the CDR3 finishes, and the germline J gene fills in the end. The chain has TRBV7-2 and TRBJ2-5, with 7 positions matching TRBD1. With 4 bases clipped from V and 4 bases from J, the junction kept 3 bases outside the gene matches. The germline V gene has CDR1 SGHTA and CDR2 FQGNSA. This CDR3 has 13 amino acids. CDR3 region: CASSYRDRETQYF. The CDR3 bases that were read are TGTGCCAGCAGCTACCGGGACAGAGAGACC.

Turning to this clone: The sequenced fragment ends 3 residues before the CDR3 boundary, so the rest is inferred from the germline J gene. V and J are TRBV27 and TRBJ2-7, with 8 bases identical to TRBD2. Unmatched junction bases numbered 9, after V lost 6 bases and J lost 2 bases. In germline, CDR1 is MNHEY, CDR2 SMNVEV (reference sequence). The CDR3 has 15 amino acids. CDR3 sequence reads: CASSQSRGGTYEQYF. Partial CDR3 DNA: TGTGCCAGCAGCCAATCTCGGGGGGGAACCTACGAG.

Notes on this clone: Read coverage stops 3 residues before the CDR3 terminus; the germline J gene supplies the remainder. J is TRBJ1-5 and V is TRBV20-1; 8 nucleotides agree with TRBD1. Looked up from germline, CDR1 is DFQATT and CDR2 is SNEGSKA (reference sequence). CDR3 length: 16 amino acids. V shed 0 bases, J shed 7 bases, and the junction held 11 bases outside the gene matches. The CDR3 region is CSAREFRRGRGQPQHF. CDR3 DNA, as far as it was read: TGCAGTGCTAGAGAGTTCCGCAGGGGGCGGGGGCAGCCC.

A word on this clone: From the germline J gene comes the end of the CDR3, since the read stops 3 residues before it. V usage is TRBV30 and J usage is TRBJ2-3; a possible D gene is TRBD1 (5 bases). This CDR3 is 16 amino acids long. Germline assignment: CDR1 GTSNPN and CDR2 SVGIG (reference sequence). Between the trimmed V and J ends, which lost 4 bases and 4 bases, there was a span of 21 bases. The DNA read from the CDR3 is TGTGCCTGGACTCCGGGTAGGGGATTTACCGCAGATACG. Translated: CAWTPGRGFTADT. The whole CDR3 is CAWTPGRGFTADTQYF.

In regard to this clone: The read halts 3 residues ahead of the CDR3 end, with the missing end drawn from the germline J gene. The chain employs TRBV20-1 and TRBJ2-3, with 8 bases matching TRBD2. CDR1 is DFQATT, CDR2 SNEGSKA, per germline (reference sequence). The ends lost 5 bases at V and 1 base at J; junction bases unmatched: 8. The CDR3 is made up of 15 amino acids. The chain's CDR3 is CSAPSPTSGTDTQYF. The part of the CDR3 DNA that was read is TGCAGTGCTCCATCCCCGACTAGCGGCACAGATACG.

In the case of this clone: The CDR3 extends 3 residues past the end of the read, so its final part is completed from the germline J gene. The chain couples TRBV18 to TRBJ2-1; the D gene is possibly TRBD2 (5 bases). Germline values: CDR1 KGHSH, CDR2 LQKENI. This CDR3 is 15 amino acids long. V was clipped by 1 base and J by 5 bases, with 12 bases between them. The CDR3 DNA, read in part, is TGTGCCAGCTCACCACGCGGCAGCGGAAACAATGAG. Amino acid sequence: CASSPRGSGNNE. The whole CDR3 reads CASSPRGSGNNEQFF.

Comments on this clone: The read comes to an end 3 residues before the CDR3 does, leaving the germline J gene to fill in the end. The chain joins TRBV19 to TRBJ2-7, with 10 bases that match TRBD1. Germline V lookup: CDR1 LNHDA, CDR2 SQIVND (reference sequence). The CDR3 consists of 17 residues. J was trimmed by 3 bases and V by 1 base; bases with no gene match: 9. CDR3 bases read: TGTGCCAGTAGTATAGGGGCCGGGACAGGGGTAAACTACGAG. Its protein product is CASSIGAGTGVNYE. The entire CDR3 reads CASSIGAGTGVNYEQYF.

Concerning this clone: The read ends 3 residues shy of where the CDR3 ends; the end is completed using the germline J gene. The chain employs TRBV12-3 or TRBV12-4 and TRBJ2-7; possibly TRBD1 for D (5 bases). Deletions cut 3 bases from V and 6 bases from J, with 15 bases between. This CDR3 spans 14 amino acids. The part of the CDR3 DNA that was read is TGTGCCAGCAGTTTGGGCCAGGGAACCAGCGAG. Translating gives CASSLGQGTSE. The whole CDR3 protein reads CASSLGQGTSEQYF.

In regard to this clone: The CDR3 extends 3 residues past the end of the read, so its final part is completed from the germline J gene. The rearrangement joins TRBV5-1 to TRBJ2-3; D unresolved. V was trimmed by 0 bases and J by 4 bases, leaving 9 bases between them. The CDR3 is 14 residues long. The germline V gene has CDR1 SGHRS and CDR2 YFSETQ. CDR3 DNA, as far as it was read: TGCGCCAGCAGCTTGGCCTCAGAGGCAGATACG. Its translation: CASSLASEADT. The CDR3 as a whole reads CASSLASEADTQYF.

On this clone: The CDR3 is cut off 3 residues early in the read; its end comes from the germline J gene. V gene TRBV7-3 combines with J gene TRBJ2-2, with 10 bases identical to TRBD2. The V gene end was trimmed by 1 base and the J gene end by 5 bases; junction bases not matched to a gene: 7. CDR1 and CDR2 (germline): SGHTA, FQGTGA. The CDR3 totals 17 residues. The sequenced part of the CDR3 DNA is TGTGCCAGCAGCTTAAGTCGGGCTAGCGGGGGAACCGGGGAG. As protein: CASSLSRASGGTGE. The CDR3 in its entirety is CASSLSRASGGTGELFF.

Details on this clone: The DNA ends 3 residues before the CDR3 does, and the rest of the CDR3 is filled in from the germline J gene. The rearrangement uses TRBV12-3 or TRBV12-4 and TRBJ2-1, with 7 bases matching TRBD1. This CDR3 contains 14 residues. The J segment lost 9 bases and the V segment lost 3 bases, leaving 8 bases of the junction unmatched. The CDR3 spells CASSLEQGLAEQFF. The DNA read from the CDR3 is TGTGCCAGCAGTTTGGAACAGGGGTTAGCTGAG.

CDR3 amino acids: CASSPSHGGGQNNEQFF. The part of the CDR3 DNA that was read is TGTGCCAGCAGCCCATCACACGGGGGAGGGCAAAACAATGAG. This sequence joins TRBV7-3 and TRBJ2-1; TRBD2 matches 7 bases. The CDR3 end falls 3 residues outside the read, so it is completed with the germline J gene. This CDR3 comprises 17 residues. Germline trimming cut 5 bases from V and 5 bases from J; bases unmatched to any gene: 15. CDR1 and CDR2 (germline): SGHTA, FQGTGA.

In the case of this clone: The CDR3 is cut off 3 residues early in the read; its end comes from the germline J gene. The chain is built from TRBV6-1 and TRBJ1-5, with TRBD1 matching over 7 bases. Germline-derived CDR1 and CDR2 are MNHNS and SASEGT. The CDR3 is 16 amino acids. Losses at the gene ends were 0 bases for V and 2 bases for J; bases not matched to a gene: 4. The DNA read from the CDR3 is TGTGCCAGCAGTGAAGCGCCCGGACAGGGCAATCAGCCC. It translates to CASSEAPGQGNQP. The full-length CDR3 reads as CASSEAPGQGNQPQHF.